This TCR beta chain was captured by sequencing in a study of naive and memory T cell subsets. This CDR3 is 17 amino acids long. CDR1 is LNHDA and CDR2 is SQIVND in the germline V gene (reference sequence). The J segment lost 8 bases and the V segment lost 3 bases, leaving 14 bases of the junction unmatched. Both TRBC1 and TRBC2 were covered by a beta constant-region primer of two equimolar oligonucleotides. Four rounds of PCR amplified the ligated cDNA using nested alpha and beta constant-region primers plus SP2. A 12-nucleotide UMI and the SP2 primer were added to the cDNA 3' end by oligonucleotide ligation. MiXCR, run by TCRdb on the UMI-ligation and nested PCR reads, gives a single entry per CDR3 protein. Of more than 95,000 distinct CDR3 sequences in the sample, around 15% were seen once. Alpha and beta libraries were amplified separately from the second PCR onward. Four subsets defined by CD45RA and CD27 were sorted after CD3, CD4, CD8 and live/dead staining.

General study results and limits: A few larger clonotypes appeared in naive repertoires, especially CD8, possibly memory cells re-expressing CD45RA. The power law exponent of TCR abundance differed between naive and memory cells.

This clonotype has more than one count but fewer than ten. No antigen is known for it. This chain joins TRBV19 and TRBJ2-1; 9 nucleotides line up with TRBD2. Sequencing used naive CD8+ T cells from blood. The source is a human donor in good health. The CDR3 region is CASSIANLAGGTDEQFF. The DNA of the CDR3 is TGTGCCAGTAGTATCGCCAATCTGGCGGGGGGGACGGATGAGCAGTTCTTC.